This TCR beta chain was retrieved from a study of shared clonotypes between healthy human individuals. Several immunoSEQ plates held equal portions of the genomic DNA taken from each subset. Sequenced by immunoSEQ multiplex PCR; TCRdb stores in-frame clones only, minus some. The sample contains hundreds of thousands of clones, around 77% of which appear only once. CDR1 is SGHDT and CDR2 is YYEEEE in the germline V gene. The V and J ends lost 3 bases and 8 bases respectively, with 14 bases between them. The CDR3 totals 13 residues. What was sequenced was PBMCs. The sequence derives from a woman between 35 and 50 years old in good health. Some clones in this sample may be carry-over from other donors' samples. This chain connects TRBV5-6 to TRBJ1-2; no reliable D call. CDR3 loop: CASSSFGGRGYTF. CDR3 nucleotide sequence: TGTGCCAGCAGCTCCTTTGGCGGGCGGGGCTACACCTTC.